Given below is one TCR beta chain in context. Antigen unknown. Using its own MiXCR run on the reads, TCRdb lists one record per CDR3 protein. The repertoire holds about 89,000 distinct CDR3 sequences, with about 29% as singletons. This specimen comes from a study of T cell repertoires in cytomegalovirus infection. Study-wide background: The authors used CMV epitopes that were HLA-C-restricted (recently identified) and HLA-B-restricted (well studied). Public signatures in TCR beta pointed to CMV infection and matching HLA type. Overall study findings and caveats: Cumulative public TCR beta family frequency identified CMV carriers with the relevant HLA. HLA-C-restricted CMV-specific TCR beta clonotypes were dominant in the ex vivo response.

The sequence derives from a human donor in good health (CMV status not recorded). Some clones in this sample may be carry-over from other donors' samples. Specimen: CD8+ T cells from cultured PBMCs, collected from culture after CMV antigen stimulation.

The CDR3 here is CASSSPSLTNAYEQYF. CDR3 nucleotides: TGTGCCAGCAGCTCTCCATCGTTAACAAACGCCTACGAGCAGTACTTC. This chain joins TRBV7-9 and TRBJ2-7; unclear D gene. Germline CDR1 SEHNR, CDR2 FQNEAQ (reference sequence). The CDR3 is 16 residues long. V dropped 4 bases and J dropped 2 bases, with 18 bases sitting between them.